This TCR beta chain was documented in a study of radiotherapy plus CTLA-4 blockade in lung cancer. Study information: The study recorded objective responses in about 18% of patients and disease control in 25% to 35%.

From germline, CDR1 is SGDLS and CDR2 YYNGEE. Losses at the gene ends were 3 bases for V and 5 bases for J; bases not matched to a gene: 9. There are 17 residues in the CDR3. Concerning this clone itself: Antigen specificity is unknown.

Data came from immunoSEQ multiplex PCR; TCRdb stores just in-frame clones and leaves some out. The table lists some 70,000 clones, around four fifths of them singletons. Study-wide results and limits: Radiotherapy plus ipilimumab was followed by expansion in blood of tumor-derived TCR clones.

The clonotype was recovered from a human donor with non-small cell lung cancer who had a partial response to radiotherapy plus ipilimumab. The material was peripheral blood, obtained from a patient treated with radiotherapy plus ipilimumab. V is TRBV9 and J is TRBJ2-5, with 14 bases fitting TRBD2. The CDR3 protein is CASSDGTSGGDRETQYF. For the CDR3, the DNA is TGTGCCAGCAGCGACGGGACTAGCGGGGGAGATAGGGAGACCCAGTACTTC.